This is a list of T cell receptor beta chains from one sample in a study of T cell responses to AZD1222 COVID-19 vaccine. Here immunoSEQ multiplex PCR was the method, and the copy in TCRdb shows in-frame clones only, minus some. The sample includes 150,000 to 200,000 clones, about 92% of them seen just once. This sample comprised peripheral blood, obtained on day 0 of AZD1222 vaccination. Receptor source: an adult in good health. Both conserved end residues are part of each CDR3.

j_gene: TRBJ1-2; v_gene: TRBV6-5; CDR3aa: CASSLRDDVGYTF
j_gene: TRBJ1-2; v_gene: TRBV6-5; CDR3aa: CASSFAGTVGHGYTF
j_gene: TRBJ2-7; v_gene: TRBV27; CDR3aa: CASSLSTGASYEQYF
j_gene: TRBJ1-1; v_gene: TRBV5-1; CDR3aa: CASSPGQANTEAFF
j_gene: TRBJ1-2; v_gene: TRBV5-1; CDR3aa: CASSLGTGRYGYTF
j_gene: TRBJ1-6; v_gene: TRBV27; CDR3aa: CASSWERARNSPLHF
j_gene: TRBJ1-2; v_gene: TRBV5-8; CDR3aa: CASSLGPLKDYGYTF
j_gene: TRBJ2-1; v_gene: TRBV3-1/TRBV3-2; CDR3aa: CASSQDGPEQFF
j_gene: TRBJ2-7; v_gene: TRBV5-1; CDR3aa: CASSSFRQGAYEQYF
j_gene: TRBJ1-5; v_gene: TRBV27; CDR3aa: CASSPMDRGVNQPQHF
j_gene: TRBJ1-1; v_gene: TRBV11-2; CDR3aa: CASSLMWQNTEAFF
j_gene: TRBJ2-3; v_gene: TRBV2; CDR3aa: CASSEVGNIPDTQYF
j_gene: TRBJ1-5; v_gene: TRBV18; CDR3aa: CASSGQGANQPQHF
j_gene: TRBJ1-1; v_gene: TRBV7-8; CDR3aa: CASSLTGQGTVAFF
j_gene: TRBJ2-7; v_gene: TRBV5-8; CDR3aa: CASSLIYEQYF
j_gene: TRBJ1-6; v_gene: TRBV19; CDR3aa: CASTLTGSLNNSPLHF
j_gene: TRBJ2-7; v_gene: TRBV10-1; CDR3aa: CASSPTPGLQYF